The present T cell receptor (beta chain) was sequenced within a study of blood T cell repertoires in COVID-19. Study details: Collection of acute and convalescent COVID-19 samples took place in the United States, Italy and Spain. PBMCs, B-cell-depleted T cells, or T cells provided the cDNA or gDNA that made up the material.

The trim removed 3 bases at V and 1 base at J, leaving 5 bases unmatched. Germline V gene lookup returns CDR1 MDHEN and CDR2 SYDVKM. The CDR3 covers 15 residues. Original analysis: For nucleated cells, counts were estimated from reference gene primer amplification. Measured with immunoSEQ multiplex PCR; TCRdb has only the in-frame clones, and not every one. Clonal size and the V and J genes are those of that table, whereas D and trimming came from the DNA. The sample lists 140,000 to 150,000 clones; about 85% were seen once. The rearrangement joins TRBV28 to TRBJ1-2, with 7 bases identical to TRBD1. The source of this sequence is a woman in her 40s with active or convalescent COVID-19. The sequenced sample was peripheral blood. Written as DNA, the CDR3 is TGTGCCAGCAGTTTCACAGGGGACTTTAACTATGGCTACACCTTC. The encoded protein is CASSFTGDFNYGYTF.